The rows below give T cell receptor beta chains drawn from one sample of a study of CD8+CD57+ T cells in acquired aplastic anemia. TCRdb independently ran MiXCR on the reads; one entry per CDR3 protein. The sample contains about 290,000 distinct CDR3 sequences, roughly 61% of which appear only once. The sequencing input was sorted CD4+, CD8+, or CD8+CD57+ T cells (not recorded which) from PBMCs. These receptors all come from a human donor with aplastic anemia. The CDR3 runs from the conserved cysteine through the conserved F or W. The D gene is left open where the match is weak. Part of the rows lack a size; the others show once, few, many or a class for expanded clones.

cdr3_nt cdr3_aa j_call v_call clone_size d_call
TGTGCCAGCAGTAGAGGGGGTAGCGGGAGTAGTCGGACCCAGTACTTC CASSRGGSGSSRTQYF TRBJ2-5 TRBV2 - TRBD2
TGCAGCGTTGCTATTAGCGGGAGTGCGAACACCGGGGAGCTGTTTTTT CSVAISGSANTGELFF TRBJ2-2 TRBV29-1 once TRBD2
TGTGCCAGCAGCCAAATACAGGGTACCCAAGAGACCCAGTACTTC CASSQIQGTQETQYF TRBJ2-5 TRBV3-1 many -
TGTGCCACCAGTGATGCTAGCTCTGGGGCCAACGTCCTGACTTTC CATSDASSGANVLTF TRBJ2-6 TRBV24-1 few -
TGTGCCAGCAGCACTAGCGGGGGTTTGGAGTTCTTC CASSTSGGLEFF TRBJ2-1 TRBV2 few TRBD2
TGTGCCAGCAGCTCCCCCAGCGACTCCTACAATGAGCAGTTCTTC CASSSPSDSYNEQFF TRBJ2-1 TRBV7-6 - -
TGTGCCAACCTACTACTAAGGGGGAGACAGGAGACCCAGTACTTC CANLLLRGRQETQYF TRBJ2-5 TRBV25-1 - -
TGTGCCACGACAGGGGCGCTCTGGGAGCTGTTTTTT CATTGALWELFF TRBJ2-2 TRBV24-1 - TRBD1
TGCAGTGCTAGAGACAGCGGTGACTACACCGGGGAGCTGTTTTTT CSARDSGDYTGELFF TRBJ2-2 TRBV20-1 once -
TGTGCCAGCAGCCAAGTAACTAACGGGGAGCTGTTTTTT CASSQVTNGELFF TRBJ2-2 TRBV3-1 many -
TGTGCCATCAGTGAGGGGTCGGTGAACACTGAAGCTTTCTTT CAISEGSVNTEAFF TRBJ1-1 TRBV10-3 - -
TGCAGCGTAAGTAATGACGCAAGCTCCTACAATGAGCAGTTCTTC CSVSNDASSYNEQFF TRBJ2-1 TRBV29-1 - -
TGTGCCTGGAATGGGGGATCGAACACTGAAGCTTTCTTT CAWNGGSNTEAFF TRBJ1-1 TRBV30 few -
TGTGCCAGCAGCACCGGGATTGCTAACTATGGCTACACCTTC CASSTGIANYGYTF TRBJ1-2 TRBV12-3/TRBV12-4 few -
TGCGCCAGCAGCTTATACTCAGGCTCTAGCTCCTACAATGAGCAGTTCTTC CASSLYSGSSSYNEQFF TRBJ2-1 TRBV5-1 - -
TGTGCCAGCAGCTTAGCCAGTCAAGAGACCCAGTACTTC CASSLASQETQYF TRBJ2-5 TRBV11-2 many -
TGTGCCATCAGTTCTAGCGGGAGAGCATCCTACAATGAGCAGTTCTTC CAISSSGRASYNEQFF TRBJ2-1 TRBV10-3 many TRBD2
TGTGCCAGCAGCGTAGCTCGGCAGGGGGAACGAGAGACCCAGTACTTC CASSVARQGERETQYF TRBJ2-5 TRBV9 - TRBD1
TGCAGTGCTAGAAGGGCTAGCGGAAGCTCCTACAATGAGCAGTTCTTC CSARRASGSSYNEQFF TRBJ2-1 TRBV20-1 few TRBD2
TGCAGCGGGTCTCAAGAGACCCAGTACTTC CSGSQETQYF TRBJ2-5 TRBV29-1 - -
TGTGCCAGCAGCTCCGGGGGGCCGTCGCCCCTCCACTTT CASSSGGPSPLHF TRBJ1-6 TRBV11-3 - -
TGTGCCAGCAGCTTAGTGCCTGCCGCAGATACGCAGTATTTT CASSLVPAADTQYF TRBJ2-3 TRBV7-6 many -
TGCAGCGTTCCGACGGTGGACACTGAAGCTTTCTTT CSVPTVDTEAFF TRBJ1-1 TRBV29-1 - -
TGTGCCAGCAGCTTCCTTTCCGGGACCCTGAGCTCCTACGAGCAGTACTTC CASSFLSGTLSSYEQYF TRBJ2-7 TRBV5-8 - -
TGTGCCAGCAGTGAAGATGCGGGGGCGGGATACAATGAGCAGTTCTTC CASSEDAGAGYNEQFF TRBJ2-1 TRBV2 many -
TGTGCCAGTAGTATACGCATGGGACTAGCGGGAGGAGGCGAGCAGTACTTC CASSIRMGLAGGGEQYF TRBJ2-7 TRBV19 - TRBD2
TGTGCCAGCAGAGAAGAGACCCAGTACTTC CASREETQYF TRBJ2-5 TRBV2 many -
TGTGCCAGCAGTCAAGGGCCAGCTTATAATTCACCCCTCCACTTT CASSQGPAYNSPLHF TRBJ1-6 TRBV2 - -
TGCAGCGTTGTGGCGGGGGCAGGTGAAAAACTGTTTTTT CSVVAGAGEKLFF TRBJ1-4 TRBV29-1 few -
TGTGCCAGCAGCCAAAAGAGGGGCGACACAGATACGCAGTATTTT CASSQKRGDTDTQYF TRBJ2-3 TRBV9 - -